This T cell receptor (beta chain) was captured in a study of blood T cell repertoires in COVID-19 (dated by TCRdb to about 2020). Broadly, across the study: Samples covering the acute and convalescent phases of COVID-19 were provided by collaborators in the United States, Italy and Spain. The material from the prospective study consisted of cDNA or gDNA derived from T cells, B-cell-depleted T cells, or PBMCs. Subjects who had been exposed to COVID-19, were actively infected with it, or had recovered from it provided the deeply sampled blood TCRbeta repertoires that made up the dataset. The repertoires were made available in a free public database intended to serve as a resource for research on the immune response to SARS-CoV-2. The samples were drawn from the first 160 participants of the ongoing ImmuneRACE study and from about 1,200 subjects provided by 6 global collaborators. The sample metadata nearly always contained a de-identified subject ID, COVID-19 status, age in years and sex. Where available, HLA class I and class II types were obtained from metadata supplied by the sample provider rather than from assay-based typing.

As concerns this clone: Its antigen target is currently unknown. The input lacks base qualities; no much larger clone sits a single base away.

TCRbeta CDR3 regions were amplified from genomic DNA by means of the immunoSEQ Assay, a bias-controlled multiplex PCR. The source study handled its data this way. The number of nucleated cells in each sample was estimated from the amplification of reference gene primers within the assay. Sequence reads were collapsed and filtered to measure the absolute abundance of every unique TCRbeta CDR3 rearrangement. For each sample, productive Simpson clonality was calculated by taking the square root of Simpson's diversity index across productive rearrangements. TCRdb's version of the immuneACCESS table is confined to in-frame rearrangements and falls short of the full clone set. An unresolved V gene accounts for under half of the shortfall where checked; the remainder is of unknown origin. Clone size and V and J calls were adopted from that table, with D and trimming inferred from the DNA. The sample table lists 95,000 to 120,000 clones, 75% to 90% of them with a count of one. The ten biggest clones cover 4% to 5.5% of the sample.

Study-wide conclusions, independent of this receptor: How much clinical and demographic metadata was included differed by source and by participant, and the metadata was provided uncurated.

The germline V gene yields MNHEY for CDR1 and SVGAGI for CDR2. CDR3 length: 14 amino acids, cysteine to phenylalanine. Only the CDR3 portion is preserved as DNA: 42 bases, with reading frame beginning at the first base. Cut back by 6 bases and 6 bases, the V and J ends lie 14 bases apart. The collaborating institutions used their own protocols to collect whole blood in K2EDTA tubes. Collaborator samples were shipped for TCRbeta analysis as frozen whole blood, isolated PBMCs, or DNA extracted from either sample type. Sequenced sample: peripheral blood. The TCR sequence derives from a woman between 45 and 60 years old with acute or convalescent COVID-19. The chain was built from TRBV6-5 and TRBJ2-2, with a tentative D gene TRBD1 over 6 matching bases. In nucleotides, the sequence is TGTGCCAGCAGGATACAGGGTTTCTCCGGGGAGCTGTTTTTT. Its protein product is CASRIQGFSGELFF.